Listed below are T cell receptor beta chains from one sample, sequenced in a study of cytomegalovirus exposure and HLA in healthy donors. This table comes from immunoSEQ multiplex PCR, and its TCRdb copy is limited to in-frame clones, with some not included. The table lists 160,000 or so clones, roughly four fifths of them singletons, with over 1.1% in the top ten. The material sequenced was PBMCs. The source of these receptors is a man aged 55-75 years in good health and CMV-seronegative. Each CDR3 is given with its conserved first and last residue. The D gene is left open where the match is weak. Size tells how often a clone was seen (once, few, many) or the class of an expanded clone, and some rows leave it out.

d_call: .
v_call: TRBV7-9
cdr3_length: 16
clone_size: .
j_call: TRBJ1-4
cdr3_nt: TGTGCCAGCAGCTGGCGAGAGACAGGAACTAATGAAAAACTGTTTTTT
cdr3_aa: CASSWRETGTNEKLFF

d_call: .
v_call: TRBV7-2
cdr3_length: 13
clone_size: .
j_call: TRBJ1-1
cdr3_nt: TGTGCCAGCAGCGTTACAGGGTGGGGTGAAGCTTTCTTT
cdr3_aa: CASSVTGWGEAFF

d_call: TRBD1
v_call: TRBV28
cdr3_length: 15
clone_size: .
j_call: TRBJ1-2
cdr3_nt: TGTGCCAGCAGTTACCTTTCGGGACAGGCAGGCGGCTACACCTTC
cdr3_aa: CASSYLSGQAGGYTF

d_call: .
v_call: TRBV27
cdr3_length: 14
clone_size: .
j_call: TRBJ2-3
cdr3_nt: TGTGCCAGCAGTCCCTCGGGGGGCGGGGATACGCAGTATTTT
cdr3_aa: CASSPSGGGDTQYF

d_call: .
v_call: TRBV10-3
cdr3_length: 13
clone_size: .
j_call: TRBJ1-1
cdr3_nt: TGTGCCATTTCTACGGGGGGTTCCACTGAAGCTTTCTTT
cdr3_aa: CAISTGGSTEAFF

d_call: .
v_call: TRBV7-9
cdr3_length: 14
clone_size: .
j_call: TRBJ2-3
cdr3_nt: TGTGCCAGCAGCATATTTGAGAGCACAGATACGCAGTATTTT
cdr3_aa: CASSIFESTDTQYF

d_call: .
v_call: TRBV7-2
cdr3_length: 16
clone_size: .
j_call: TRBJ2-3
cdr3_nt: TGTGCCAGCAGCTGGGGGGCGGGGGAGGGCACAGATACGCAGTATTTT
cdr3_aa: CASSWGAGEGTDTQYF

d_call: .
v_call: TRBV4-3
cdr3_length: 14
clone_size: .
j_call: TRBJ2-3
cdr3_nt: TGCGCCAGCAGCCAAGAGCAGAGCACAGATACGCAGTATTTT
cdr3_aa: CASSQEQSTDTQYF

d_call: TRBD1
v_call: TRBV9
cdr3_length: 15
clone_size: .
j_call: TRBJ2-7
cdr3_nt: TGTGCCAGCAGCGCGGAGGACAGGGGAGGATACGAGCAGTACTTC
cdr3_aa: CASSAEDRGGYEQYF

d_call: .
v_call: TRBV20-1
cdr3_length: 11
clone_size: .
j_call: TRBJ2-7
cdr3_nt: TGCAGTGCTACAGGGGGAGGCGAGCAGTACTTC
cdr3_aa: CSATGGGEQYF

d_call: TRBD2
v_call: TRBV6-1
cdr3_length: 14
clone_size: .
j_call: TRBJ2-3
cdr3_nt: TGTGCCAGCAGGGTAGCGGGGGAAGCAGATACGCAGTATTTT
cdr3_aa: CASRVAGEADTQYF

d_call: TRBD1
v_call: TRBV5-3
cdr3_length: 18
clone_size: .
j_call: TRBJ2-6
cdr3_nt: TGTGCCAGAAGCCGGACGACAGGGAAGAGCTCTGGGGCCAACGTCCTGACTTTC
cdr3_aa: CARSRTTGKSSGANVLTF

d_call: TRBD2
v_call: TRBV19
cdr3_length: 16
clone_size: .
j_call: TRBJ2-3
cdr3_nt: TGTGCCAGTAGTATAGAGGCTCCAGGGACTACAGCTACGCAGTATTTT
cdr3_aa: CASSIEAPGTTATQYF

d_call: .
v_call: TRBV19
cdr3_length: 14
clone_size: .
j_call: TRBJ2-1
cdr3_nt: TGTGCCAGTAGTATAGATATGGGGGGATATGAGCAGTTCTTC
cdr3_aa: CASSIDMGGYEQFF

d_call: TRBD1
v_call: TRBV28
cdr3_length: 12
clone_size: few
j_call: TRBJ1-2
cdr3_nt: TGTGCCACCGGCCGGGACAGCTATGGCTACACCTTC
cdr3_aa: CATGRDSYGYTF

d_call: TRBD1
v_call: TRBV6-5
cdr3_length: 14
clone_size: .
j_call: TRBJ2-7
cdr3_nt: TGTGCCAGCAGTCGGGACAGGGTTTCCTACGAGCAGTACTTC
cdr3_aa: CASSRDRVSYEQYF

d_call: TRBD2
v_call: TRBV18
cdr3_length: 15
clone_size: .
j_call: TRBJ2-3
cdr3_nt: TGTGCCAGCTCAAAGACTAGCGGTAGCACAGATACGCAGTATTTT
cdr3_aa: CASSKTSGSTDTQYF

d_call: TRBD1
v_call: TRBV23-1
cdr3_length: 17
clone_size: .
j_call: TRBJ1-6
cdr3_nt: TGCGCCAGCAGTCAATGCTGGGGGACAGACGATAATTCACCCCTCCACTTT
cdr3_aa: CASSQCWGTDDNSPLHF

d_call: .
v_call: TRBV9
cdr3_length: 14
clone_size: .
j_call: TRBJ1-2
cdr3_nt: TGTGCCAGCAGCGTAGGGTCAGCTAACTATGGCTACACCTTC
cdr3_aa: CASSVGSANYGYTF

d_call: .
v_call: TRBV18
cdr3_length: 11
clone_size: .
j_call: TRBJ2-7
cdr3_nt: TGTGCCAGCTCATCCAGGGGCGAGCAGTACTTC
cdr3_aa: CASSSRGEQYF

d_call: .
v_call: TRBV7-2
cdr3_length: 14
clone_size: .
j_call: TRBJ2-7
cdr3_nt: TGTGCCAGCAGCTTAGCACAGGGTCCTTGGGAGCAGTACTTC
cdr3_aa: CASSLAQGPWEQYF

d_call: TRBD1
v_call: TRBV5-1
cdr3_length: 15
clone_size: .
j_call: TRBJ1-5
cdr3_nt: TGCGCCAGCAGCGTAACAGGGGGCGCCTTTGAAGCCCAGCATTTT
cdr3_aa: CASSVTGGAFEAQHF

d_call: .
v_call: TRBV5-6
cdr3_length: 13
clone_size: .
j_call: TRBJ1-1
cdr3_nt: TGTGCCAGCAGCTTGTGGGCAGGGGCTGAAGCTTTCTTT
cdr3_aa: CASSLWAGAEAFF

d_call: .
v_call: TRBV28
cdr3_length: 15
clone_size: .
j_call: TRBJ1-1
cdr3_nt: TGTGCCAGCAGTTTCTTCCAGGGTAGCGGCACTGAAGCTTTCTTT
cdr3_aa: CASSFFQGSGTEAFF

d_call: .
v_call: TRBV6-6
cdr3_length: 12
clone_size: .
j_call: TRBJ1-2
cdr3_nt: TGTGCCAGCAGTGAGTTGCGGCGCGGCTACACCTTC
cdr3_aa: CASSELRRGYTF

d_call: TRBD1
v_call: TRBV19
cdr3_length: 15
clone_size: .
j_call: TRBJ2-7
cdr3_nt: TGTGCCACCCGACAGGGGAGTGGGGATCTCTACGAGCAGTACTTC
cdr3_aa: CATRQGSGDLYEQYF

d_call: .
v_call: TRBV7-9
cdr3_length: 10
clone_size: .
j_call: TRBJ2-1
cdr3_nt: TGTGCCAGCAAGGGGGATGAGCAGTTCTTC
cdr3_aa: CASKGDEQFF

d_call: .
v_call: TRBV7-2
cdr3_length: 15
clone_size: once
j_call: TRBJ1-1
cdr3_nt: TGTGCCAGCAGCTTAGGTCTCTCAGGGAACACTGAAGCTTTCTTT
cdr3_aa: CASSLGLSGNTEAFF

d_call: .
v_call: TRBV19
cdr3_length: 14
clone_size: .
j_call: TRBJ1-2
cdr3_nt: TGTGCCAGTAGTATAGATAGACAGGTCTATGGCTACACCTTC
cdr3_aa: CASSIDRQVYGYTF

d_call: .
v_call: TRBV7-8
cdr3_length: 13
clone_size: few
j_call: TRBJ2-1
cdr3_nt: TGTGCCAGCAGCGGGAGGCGGGGCAATGAGCAGTTCTTC
cdr3_aa: CASSGRRGNEQFF

d_call: TRBD1
v_call: TRBV5-4
cdr3_length: 17
clone_size: few
j_call: TRBJ2-1
cdr3_nt: TGTGCCAGCAGCCCGAAATCCGGGACAGGGGAGGCCAATGAGCAGTTCTTC
cdr3_aa: CASSPKSGTGEANEQFF

d_call: TRBD1
v_call: TRBV19
cdr3_length: 14
clone_size: .
j_call: TRBJ2-7
cdr3_nt: TGTGCCAGTAGTAGGACCCAAGGACAGGGGGAGCAGTACTTC
cdr3_aa: CASSRTQGQGEQYF

d_call: .
v_call: TRBV5-8
cdr3_length: 15
clone_size: .
j_call: TRBJ1-5
cdr3_nt: TGTGCCAGCAGCTTGTTGGCAGGGCTAAATCAGCCCCAGCATTTT
cdr3_aa: CASSLLAGLNQPQHF

d_call: TRBD1
v_call: TRBV19
cdr3_length: 14
clone_size: .
j_call: TRBJ1-4
cdr3_nt: TGTGCCAGTAGTATTGGGACAGCTCGTGAAAAACTGTTTTTT
cdr3_aa: CASSIGTAREKLFF

d_call: TRBD2
v_call: TRBV4-1
cdr3_length: 15
clone_size: .
j_call: TRBJ2-7
cdr3_nt: TGCGCCAGCAGCTGGAGAGCGGGAGGTGTCTACGAGCAGTACTTC
cdr3_aa: CASSWRAGGVYEQYF

d_call: .
v_call: TRBV2
cdr3_length: 12
clone_size: .
j_call: TRBJ1-5
cdr3_nt: TGTGCCAGCAGGAGGAGTTTCGGCCCCCAGCATTTT
cdr3_aa: CASRRSFGPQHF

d_call: TRBD2
v_call: TRBV28
cdr3_length: 15
clone_size: .
j_call: TRBJ2-2
cdr3_nt: TGTGCCAGCAGGAGACTAGCGGGAGCGGCCGGGGAGCTGTTTTTT
cdr3_aa: CASRRLAGAAGELFF

d_call: .
v_call: TRBV19
cdr3_length: 15
clone_size: .
j_call: TRBJ2-1
cdr3_nt: TGTGCCAGTAGTATACAGGGACTGAGCTACAATGAGCAGTTCTTC
cdr3_aa: CASSIQGLSYNEQFF

d_call: .
v_call: TRBV5-1
cdr3_length: 13
clone_size: .
j_call: TRBJ2-1
cdr3_nt: TGCGCCAGCAGCTTGGTGTCGGGGTCCGAGCAGTTCTTC
cdr3_aa: CASSLVSGSEQFF

d_call: .
v_call: TRBV6-6
cdr3_length: 14
clone_size: .
j_call: TRBJ2-7
cdr3_nt: TGTGCCAGCAGGCCCGACAGGCGAGGTCGAGAGCAGTACTTC
cdr3_aa: CASRPDRRGREQYF

d_call: TRBD2
v_call: TRBV5-6
cdr3_length: 17
clone_size: few
j_call: TRBJ2-1
cdr3_nt: TGTGCCAGCAGCTTGGCCCTTGTCCTAGCGGGGGACAATGAGCAGTTCTTC
cdr3_aa: CASSLALVLAGDNEQFF

d_call: .
v_call: TRBV6-5
cdr3_length: 14
clone_size: .
j_call: TRBJ1-4
cdr3_nt: TGTGCCAGCAGTCCCCAGGCGGGGACCGAAAAACTGTTTTTT
cdr3_aa: CASSPQAGTEKLFF

d_call: TRBD1
v_call: TRBV13
cdr3_length: 17
clone_size: .
j_call: TRBJ2-5
cdr3_nt: TGTGCCAGCAGACCTAGGCGACAGGGGGCGGCAGAAGAGACCCAGTACTTC
cdr3_aa: CASRPRRQGAAEETQYF

d_call: .
v_call: TRBV19
cdr3_length: 14
clone_size: .
j_call: TRBJ2-7
cdr3_nt: TGTGCCAGTAGTATCGTAGTGAGCTCCTACGAGCAGTACTTC
cdr3_aa: CASSIVVSSYEQYF

d_call: TRBD2
v_call: TRBV7-9
cdr3_length: 16
clone_size: .
j_call: TRBJ2-7
cdr3_nt: TGTGCCAGCAGCCCAGGACTAGCGGGAGGTAACTACGAGCAGTACTTC
cdr3_aa: CASSPGLAGGNYEQYF

d_call: TRBD1
v_call: TRBV27
cdr3_length: 16
clone_size: once
j_call: TRBJ1-1
cdr3_nt: TGTGCCAGCAGTTTGAAGTCGACAGGGAGGAACACTGAAGCTTTCTTT
cdr3_aa: CASSLKSTGRNTEAFF

d_call: .
v_call: TRBV5-4
cdr3_length: 15
clone_size: .
j_call: TRBJ2-1
cdr3_nt: TGTGCCAGCAGCTCAACCTCAGGGGCTCTGAATGAGCAGTTCTTC
cdr3_aa: CASSSTSGALNEQFF